This T cell receptor (beta chain) was recorded in a study of PD-1 blockade in classical Hodgkin lymphoma (TCRdb year 2020). Regarding the research as a whole: Nivolumab dosing was 3 mg/kg intravenously every 2 weeks, continuing until either disease progression or unacceptable toxicity. The study used CyTOF and TCR beta sequencing to define a peripheral blood immune signature of response to PD-1 blockade in classical Hodgkin lymphoma. Results the study describes overall, beyond this receptor: Newly diagnosed patients were reported to have lower baseline TCR diversity than healthy donors, and relapsed/refractory patients were reported to have lower baseline TCR diversity still. Diversity was lower in patients who began nivolumab less than 1 year after ASCT, so these patients were left out of later analyses to avoid confounding by immune reconstitution. By C4D1, a significant rise was seen in CD4+ TCR diversity but not in CD8+ TCR diversity (p=0.0027 vs p=0.16), and the rise was most apparent among complete responders (p=0.02). Only a single clinical trial cohort was studied, and what caused the repertoire differences, possibly disease activity or prior therapy, remained undefined. Baseline diversity similar to that of newly diagnosed patients was observed in trial patients achieving complete response, whereas significantly lower diversity was observed in partial responders and progressors.

CDR1 and CDR2, per the germline V gene, are MDHEN and SYDVKM. V and J lose 1 base and 1 base, and a span of 10 bases separates them. There are 15 amino acids in the CDR3, from cysteine to phenylalanine inclusive. The kept DNA is CDR3 alone, 45 bases in frame from the first base. About this clone: Its antigen specificity is not known. Base qualities are not at hand, and no much larger clone is one base apart.

The sample's time point label is to be understood as: cycle 4 day 1 (C4D1), after 6 weeks of nivolumab. Every trial patient had relapsed following autologous stem cell transplantation, and prior brentuximab vedotin exposure was what differed among cohorts A, B and C. The trial cohort included 55 to 60 patients with relapsed/refractory classical Hodgkin lymphoma, and each patient had a best overall response of complete response, partial response or progressive disease. In the multi-cohort phase II CheckMate 205 trial, trial patients received single-agent nivolumab. An independent review committee assessed best overall response by applying the 2007 International Working Group response criteria. Trial PBMCs were collected immediately before nivolumab initiation (C1D1) and during therapy at cycle 2 day 1 and cycle 4 day 1. Peripheral blood was collected in 8 mL Vacutainer Cell Preparation Tubes, from which PBMCs were isolated by centrifugation and then cryopreserved.

The Qiagen DNeasy kit was used to extract genomic DNA from unsorted PBMCs and from the negatively selected CD4+ and CD8+ fractions. TCR beta CDR3 regions were amplified by immunoSEQ multiplex PCR using primers annealing to V and J segments. A synthetic immune receptor repertoire was used to minimize amplification bias, and any remaining bias was removed computationally after sequencing. In the paper's pipeline: Repertoire diversity was quantified as the Shannon entropy index using custom Python scripts. The unsorted, CD4+ and CD8+ repertoires were each analyzed separately, with the exception of combined analyses, where CD4+ and CD8+ sequences were merged in silico. A clone counted as expanded when the clone's frequency after treatment rose at least 2-fold relative to C1D1, and clones undetected at baseline were given a pseudocount of 0.5. Singleton clones were defined as clones with 0 or 1 copy at C1D1, and non-singleton clones were defined as clones with 2 or more copies. By matching protein sequences in sorted samples from the same patient, clones expanded in unsorted samples were annotated as CD4+, CD8+ or unknown. Wilcoxon tests were applied to paired samples to test diversity changes from C1D1 to C4D1. This is the immuneACCESS table as TCRdb keeps it, with only in-frame sequences that have V and J called. A part of the clones is gone; compared with another copy, unresolved V genes explain less than half, and the rest is unexplained. The DNA gave D and trimming, while V, J and clone size come from that table. The sample table records fewer than 25,000 clones; roughly 76% of these occur just once. Roughly 30% of the sample comes from the top ten.

The specimen was peripheral blood mononuclear cells (PBMCs), collected before the fourth cycle of nivolumab. The receptor was isolated from a human donor with classical Hodgkin lymphoma. Rearrangement joined TRBV28 to TRBJ1-2, with the D segment identity uncertain. The bases are TGTGCCAGCAGTTTATCATCAGATTTTAACTATGGCTACACCTTC. Translated, this gives CASSLSSDFNYGYTF.